A selection of T cell receptor beta chains follows, all from one sample in a study of Graves' ophthalmopathy and Graves' hyperthyroidism. TCRdb recomputed calls from the multiplex PCR reads with MiXCR, one row per CDR3 protein. The sample carries about 740,000 distinct CDR3 sequences, 35% to 50% recorded once. Sequencing was done on a sample of peripheral blood. All receptors come from an adult man with Graves' ophthalmopathy. Each CDR3 is given with its conserved first and last residue. The D gene is left open where the match is weak. Clone size is stated in some rows and not others, as once, few, many or a class when expanded.

V gene	clone size	J gene	D gene	CDR3 length	CDR3 protein	CDR3 DNA
TRBV6-5	NA	TRBJ2-7	NA	14	CASSPGPPPYEQYF	TGTGCCAGCAGCCCCGGGCCTCCGCCCTACGAGCAGTACTTC
TRBV5-6	NA	TRBJ1-2	NA	14	CASSLGSLDYGYTF	TGTGCCAGCAGCTTGGGGTCCCTCGACTATGGCTACACCTTC
TRBV2	NA	TRBJ1-2	NA	13	CASSDRRGPGYTF	TGTGCCAGCAGTGATAGGAGGGGTCCTGGCTACACCTTC
TRBV7-9	many	TRBJ1-3	TRBD1	12	CASSLEGTGKYF	TGTGCCAGCAGCTTAGAAGGGACAGGGAAGTATTTT
TRBV7-9	many	TRBJ1-1	TRBD1	15	CASSPLQGIGTEAFF	TGTGCCAGCAGCCCCCTACAGGGGATAGGCACTGAAGCTTTCTTT
TRBV9	NA	TRBJ1-4	TRBD1	15	CASSLHQGANEKLFF	TGTGCCAGCAGCCTACACCAGGGGGCGAATGAAAAACTGTTTTTT
TRBV6-1	once	TRBJ1-6	NA	16	CASSESGVSYNSPLHF	TGTGCCAGCAGTGAATCGGGGGTATCATATAATTCACCCCTCCACTTT
TRBV20-1	NA	TRBJ1-2	NA	12	CSAKSTGDGYTF	TGCAGTGCCAAATCCACAGGCGATGGCTACACCTTC
TRBV29-1	NA	TRBJ2-7	NA	12	CSTRQELYEQYF	TGCAGCACAAGGCAGGAACTCTACGAGCAGTACTTC
TRBV2	many	TRBJ1-6	NA	13	CASRGSRNSPLHF	TGTGCCAGCAGGGGGAGTAGAAATTCACCCCTCCACTTT
TRBV10-3	many	TRBJ1-1	TRBD1	15	CAISGQGVKDTEAFF	TGTGCCATCAGCGGACAGGGGGTTAAGGACACTGAAGCTTTCTTT
TRBV5-1	few	TRBJ1-6	NA	13	CASSLGVREPLHF	TGCGCCAGCAGCTTGGGCGTCCGTGAACCCCTCCACTTT
TRBV7-9	NA	TRBJ1-3	TRBD1	13	CASSHGQGDTIYF	TGTGCCAGCAGCCACGGACAGGGAGACACCATATATTTT
TRBV12-3/TRBV12-4	NA	TRBJ1-3	NA	14	CASGRGTTGNTIYF	TGTGCCAGCGGGCGCGGGACAACTGGAAACACCATATATTTT
TRBV7-9	few	TRBJ1-2	TRBD1	17	CASSLDRRQGWGYGYTF	TGTGCCAGCAGTTTGGATAGGAGACAGGGATGGGGCTATGGCTACACCTTC
TRBV7-9	many	TRBJ2-5	TRBD2	16	CASSPEASGDQETQYF	TGTGCCAGCAGCCCCGAGGCTAGCGGAGACCAAGAGACCCAGTACTTC
TRBV7-4	NA	TRBJ2-2	NA	14	CARPHSLRTGELFF	TGTGCCCGGCCACACAGCCTACGCACCGGGGAGCTGTTTTTT
TRBV11-2	NA	TRBJ2-7	TRBD2	15	CASSLLLAGGGEQYF	TGTGCCAGCAGCTTACTTCTGGCGGGGGGAGGAGAGCAGTACTTC
TRBV19	many	TRBJ1-5	TRBD1	15	CASSMGQGVNQPQHF	TGTGCCAGTAGTATGGGGCAGGGGGTGAATCAGCCCCAGCATTTT
TRBV19	NA	TRBJ1-2	TRBD1	15	CASSISGTGEYGYTF	TGTGCCAGTAGTATCTCCGGGACAGGAGAATATGGCTACACCTTC
TRBV7-9	many	TRBJ1-2	NA	13	CASSFQGNYGYTF	TGTGCCAGCAGCTTTCAGGGGAACTATGGCTACACCTTC
TRBV12-3/TRBV12-4	many	TRBJ1-2	TRBD1	15	CASSSHSGTAYGYTF	TGTGCCAGCAGTTCCCACTCAGGGACAGCTTATGGCTACACCTTC
TRBV20-1	NA	TRBJ2-5	TRBD1	13	CSATTGLQETQYF	TGCAGTGCCACGACAGGGCTCCAAGAGACCCAGTACTTC
TRBV20-1	few	TRBJ1-2	NA	12	CSAGSGDYGYTF	TGCAGTGCTGGATCAGGGGACTATGGCTACACCTTC
TRBV20-1	NA	TRBJ2-7	NA	13	CSANRDGTYGQYF	TGCAGTGCTAACAGGGACGGGACCTACGGGCAGTACTTC
TRBV10-3	many	TRBJ1-4	NA	15	CAISESGTPNEKLFF	TGTGCCATCAGTGAGTCTGGGACACCTAATGAAAAACTGTTTTTT
TRBV5-4	NA	TRBJ2-5	NA	11	CASKGGETQYF	TGTGCCAGCAAGGGGGGAGAGACCCAGTACTTC
TRBV5-5	NA	TRBJ1-6	NA	16	CASSRVLGSSDSPLHF	TGTGCCAGCAGCCGTGTCCTCGGGTCGTCGGACTCACCCCTCCACTTT
TRBV14	few	TRBJ2-7	TRBD1	14	CASSGQLAGGEQYF	TGTGCCAGCAGCGGTCAGTTGGCAGGGGGTGAGCAGTACTTC
TRBV7-6	few	TRBJ2-3	TRBD2	12	CASSLTSGPQYF	TGTGCCAGCAGCTTAACTAGCGGTCCGCAGTATTTT
TRBV6-1	NA	TRBJ2-5	TRBD1	13	CATRQGWQETQYF	TGTGCCACCCGACAGGGATGGCAAGAGACCCAGTACTTC
TRBV10-3	NA	TRBJ1-5	NA	15	CASRMTSYSNQPQHF	TGTGCCAGCAGGATGACAAGCTATAGCAATCAGCCCCAGCATTTT
TRBV7-3	NA	TRBJ2-7	NA	15	CASSLNAGGGYEQYF	TGTGCCAGCAGCTTAAATGCCGGGGGCGGGTACGAGCAGTACTTC
TRBV25-1	NA	TRBJ2-2	TRBD2	16	CASRDISGITGGELFF	TGTGCCAGCAGAGATATTAGCGGGATAACGGGCGGGGAGCTGTTTTTT
TRBV2	many	TRBJ1-3	TRBD1	16	CASSEGTGGSGNTIYF	TGTGCCAGCAGTGAAGGGACAGGGGGCTCTGGAAACACCATATATTTT
TRBV7-3	NA	TRBJ2-2	TRBD1	14	CASSPYRGTGELFF	TGTGCCAGCAGCCCGTACAGGGGCACCGGGGAGCTGTTTTTT
TRBV7-2	many	TRBJ1-4	NA	15	CASSQYNGFNEKLFF	TGTGCCAGCAGCCAGTACAATGGCTTTAATGAAAAACTGTTTTTT
TRBV7-8	NA	TRBJ1-1	NA	14	CASSYRAKATEAFF	TGTGCCAGCAGTTACCGGGCCAAGGCTACTGAAGCTTTCTTT
TRBV10-3	few	TRBJ2-2	TRBD2	15	CASSRTQGGVGELFF	TGTGCCAGCAGTCGGACCCAGGGAGGGGTCGGGGAGCTGTTTTTT
TRBV19	NA	TRBJ1-3	TRBD1	16	CASSLGPTGYGSTIYF	TGTGCCAGTAGCCTCGGACCGACAGGGTACGGAAGCACCATATATTTT
TRBV7-6	once	TRBJ2-7	NA	15	CASSLGTMPNYEQYF	TGTGCCAGCAGCTTAGGGACAATGCCAAACTACGAGCAGTACTTC
TRBV29-1	many	TRBJ2-6	TRBD1	16	CSAGQGSSGGANVLTF	TGCAGCGCCGGACAGGGGAGCTCGGGGGGGGCCAACGTCCTGACTTTC
TRBV6-6	few	TRBJ1-3	TRBD1	17	CASSYSGPGQGRNTIYF	TGTGCCAGCAGTTACTCCGGGCCGGGACAGGGGAGAAACACCATATATTTT
TRBV5-1	few	TRBJ1-1	NA	16	CASSQPTQTRNTEAFF	TGCGCCAGCAGCCAACCGACACAAACCAGGAACACTGAAGCTTTCTTT
TRBV5-4	NA	TRBJ2-5	TRBD2	16	CASSLARGSRQETQYF	TGTGCCAGCAGCTTGGCCCGCGGGAGTAGGCAAGAGACCCAGTACTTC
TRBV4-1	NA	TRBJ2-7	NA	12	CASSPRVGEPYF	TGCGCCAGCAGCCCCCGGGTGGGGGAGCCGTACTTC
TRBV20-1	NA	TRBJ1-2	TRBD1	14	CSARRTGRTYGYTF	TGCAGTGCTAGGCGGACAGGGAGGACCTATGGCTACACCTTC
TRBV7-2	many	TRBJ2-7	TRBD2	15	CASSQGLAGGYEQYF	TGCGCCAGCAGCCAAGGACTAGCGGGAGGCTACGAGCAGTACTTC
TRBV7-9	many	TRBJ2-5	NA	15	CASSPRQPNQETQYF	TGTGCCAGCAGCCCCCGACAGCCGAACCAAGAGACCCAGTACTTC
TRBV5-1	NA	TRBJ2-5	TRBD2	15	CASSPNGRASATQYF	TGCGCCAGCAGCCCAAACGGGAGGGCCTCGGCGACCCAGTACTTC
TRBV2	NA	TRBJ1-5	NA	16	CASSVEVPDSNQPQHF	TGTGCCAGCAGTGTAGAGGTTCCGGATAGCAATCAGCCCCAGCATTTT
TRBV10-2	few	TRBJ2-2	TRBD1	15	CASSKGTARAGELFF	TGCGCCAGCAGTAAAGGGACAGCGCGGGCCGGGGAGCTGTTTTTT
TRBV2	many	TRBJ1-5	TRBD1	14	CASSGQGGDQPQHF	TGTGCCAGCAGTGGACAGGGGGGAGACCAGCCCCAGCATTTT
TRBV29-1	NA	TRBJ1-4	NA	13	CSVAGAQGEKLFF	TGCAGCGTCGCAGGGGCCCAGGGTGAAAAACTGTTTTTT
TRBV10-3	NA	TRBJ1-3	NA	13	CAISGNYGNTIYF	TGTGCCATCAGCGGGAACTATGGAAACACCATATATTTT